This T cell receptor beta chain appears in the sequencing data of a study of blood T cell repertoires in COVID-19. In the study overall: Sites in the United States, Italy and Spain provided acute and convalescent COVID-19 samples. Sources were T cells, B-cell-depleted T cells, or PBMCs; the material itself was cDNA or gDNA.

Germline V gives CDR1 MNHEY, CDR2 SVGEGT. With 6 bases removed from V and 3 bases from J, the gap between germline ends came to 9 bases. The CDR3 sequence is 13 residues long. Participants were aged about 18 to 100 years from 24 US areas. Original methodology: Cell counts per sample came from amplifying reference gene primers. Assay: immunoSEQ multiplex PCR; the TCRdb copy retains only in-frame clones and omits some. The V and J calls and clone size were taken over from that table, and D and trimming were inferred from the DNA. The sample comprises about 160,000 clones, around four fifths of which are singletons, and 3.5% to 5% rests with the top ten.

The rearrangement uses TRBV6-2 or TRBV6-3 and TRBJ2-1, with D possibly matching TRBD2 (5 bases). The source is a woman aged 45-65 years who had recovered from COVID-19. Specimen: PBMCs or T cells enriched from blood (not recorded which). In DNA, the CDR3 is TGTGCCAGCAGCCGCCGGGACTACAATGAGCAGTTCTTC. Residues: CASSRRDYNEQFF.